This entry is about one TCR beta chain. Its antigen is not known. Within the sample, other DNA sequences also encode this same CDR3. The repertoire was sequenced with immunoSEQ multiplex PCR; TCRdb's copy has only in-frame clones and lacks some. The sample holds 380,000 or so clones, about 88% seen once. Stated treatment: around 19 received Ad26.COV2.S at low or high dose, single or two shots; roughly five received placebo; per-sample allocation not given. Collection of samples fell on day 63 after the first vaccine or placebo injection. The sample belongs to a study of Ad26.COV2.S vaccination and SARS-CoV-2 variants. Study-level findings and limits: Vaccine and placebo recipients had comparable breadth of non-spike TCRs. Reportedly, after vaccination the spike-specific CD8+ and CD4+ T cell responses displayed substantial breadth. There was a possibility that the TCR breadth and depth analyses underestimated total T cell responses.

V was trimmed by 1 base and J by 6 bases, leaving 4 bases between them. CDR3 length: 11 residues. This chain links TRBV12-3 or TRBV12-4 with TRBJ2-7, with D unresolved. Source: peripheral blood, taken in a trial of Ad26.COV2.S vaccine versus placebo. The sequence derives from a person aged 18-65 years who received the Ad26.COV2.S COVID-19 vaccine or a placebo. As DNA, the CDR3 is TGTGCCAGCAGTTTAGGGGGCGAGCAGTACTTC. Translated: CASSLGGEQYF.